The 32 T cell receptor beta chains below all came from one sample that was sequenced in a study of blood T cell repertoires in COVID-19. Method: immunoSEQ multiplex PCR; TCRdb's copy keeps in-frame clones and lacks some. Found here are fewer than 300,000 clones, about four fifths of them singletons; the top ten hold approximately 14%. Sequencing was carried out using peripheral blood. The source of these receptors is a person aged 70 to 80 with COVID-19, enrolled during active disease.

This clone was seen a single time. V usage is TRBV3-1 (or the pseudogene TRBV3-2) and J usage is TRBJ1-6; D is possibly TRBD1 (6 bases). The CDR3 has 16 residues. Trimming pared 2 bases from V and 13 bases from J, leaving 21 bases between. CDR1 is LGHDT and CDR2 is YNNKEL in the germline V gene (reference sequence). CDR3 protein: CASSQTGTPTLGPLHF. The CDR3 DNA sequence: TGTGCCAGCAGCCAAACCGGGACACCTACCTTAGGTCCCCTCCACTTT.

The chain links TRBV27 to TRBJ1-6, with a weak D call TRBD1 (5 bases). V was trimmed by 0 bases and J by 10 bases, leaving 16 bases between them. CDR1 is MNHEY, CDR2 SMNVEV, per germline (reference sequence). CDR3 length equals 16 residues. The CDR3 is CASSLSFRQGGSPLHF. The CDR3 DNA follows: TGTGCCAGCAGTTTATCGTTCCGGCAGGGCGGATCACCCCTCCACTTT.

The genes are TRBV5-5 and TRBJ2-6; 10 bases are a match to TRBD1. Germline V gene lookup returns CDR1 SGHKS and CDR2 YYEKEE (reference sequence). This CDR3 has 16 residues. J gave up 3 bases and V 6 bases, and 6 bases lay outside the gene matches. The CDR3 DNA follows: TGTGCCAGCACCCGAGACAGGGGGCTTGGGGCCAACGTCCTGACTTTC. Amino acids: CASTRDRGLGANVLTF.

The V call is TRBV2, the J call TRBJ2-7; TRBD2 aligns across 9 bases. Germline CDR1 reads SNHLY; CDR2 reads FYNNEI. The CDR3 is 15 residues long. The ends lost 6 bases at V and 1 base at J; junction bases unmatched: 7. The CDR3 protein is CASSRIAGDSYEQYF. CDR3 DNA: TGTGCCAGCAGCCGAATAGCGGGAGATTCCTACGAGCAGTACTTC.

This sequence joins TRBV7-7 and TRBJ2-5, with 8 bases that match TRBD2. The CDR3 contains 13 residues. Germline trimming cut 5 bases from V and 4 bases from J; bases unmatched to any gene: 3. CDR1 is SSHAT, CDR2 FNYEAQ, per germline (reference sequence). CDR3 residues: CASSHTSGETQYF. The CDR3 nucleotides are TGTGCCAGCAGCCATACTAGCGGAGAGACCCAGTACTTC.

J is TRBJ2-5 and V is TRBV6-2 or TRBV6-3, with unresolved D. Germline V lookup: CDR1 MNHEY, CDR2 SVGEGT. The CDR3 has 12 amino acids. The V end lost 6 bases, the J end lost 6 bases, and 11 bases lay between the germline ends. This CDR3 is CASSSRMQTQYF. CDR3 sequence (DNA): TGTGCCAGCAGCTCTAGGATGCAGACCCAGTACTTC.

The CDR3 sequence: CASSFRDGGAPGNTIYF. Here the CDR3 DNA reads TGTGCCAGCAGCTTTAGAGATGGGGGGGCGCCTGGAAACACCATATATTTT. This chain links TRBV7-6 with TRBJ1-3, with D tentatively TRBD1 (6 bases). V was pared by 3 bases and J by 2 bases, with 17 bases between. Germline assignment: CDR1 SGHVS and CDR2 FNYEAQ. This CDR3 spans 17 amino acids. Full variable domain (missing parts from reference TRBV7-6 and TRBJ1-3): GAGVSQSPRYKVTKRGQDVALRCDPISGHVSLYWYRQALGQGPEFLTYFNYEAQQDKSGLPNDRFSAERPEGSISTLTIQRTEQRDSAMYRCASSFRDGGAPGNTIYFGEGSWLTVV.

The chain couples TRBV19 to TRBJ1-1; weak D call: TRBD1 (6 bases). CDR3 length: 15 amino acids. Germline assignment: CDR1 LNHDA and CDR2 SQIVND (reference sequence). Trimming pared 3 bases from V and 1 base from J, leaving 12 bases between. CDR3 in amino acids: CASSIGGRGNTEAFF. CDR3 nucleotides: TGTGCCAGTAGTATTGGGGGCCGAGGGAACACTGAAGCTTTCTTT.

The rearrangement joins TRBV4-1 to TRBJ2-3, with D tentatively TRBD2 (6 bases). The germline V and J ends were trimmed by 4 bases and 4 bases, with 15 bases remaining between them. In germline, CDR1 is MGHRA, CDR2 YSYEKL. This CDR3 region has 15 residues. Written as DNA, the CDR3 is TGCGCCAGCAGCCTCACGACTAGGGGAGCAGATACGCAGTATTTT. It specifies CASSLTTRGADTQYF.

This clone came up a few times. V usage is TRBV6-6 and J usage is TRBJ2-7, with D possibly TRBD1 on 6 matching bases. The germline gives CDR1 MNHNY, CDR2 SVGAGI (reference sequence). The CDR3 is made up of 14 amino acids. V lost 9 bases to trimming and J lost 4 bases, with 19 bases between them. The CDR3 DNA sequence: TGTGCCAGTAGTATAAGGGGGTCTATTTACGAGCAGTACTTC. Translated, it gives CASSIRGSIYEQYF.

Concerning this clone: Other nucleotide sequences from this sample produce the same CDR3. This sequence joins TRBV7-6 and TRBJ1-1; possibly TRBD1 for D (6 bases). V lost 11 bases to trimming and J lost 1 base, with 14 bases between them. Germline values: CDR1 SGHVS, CDR2 FNYEAQ. This CDR3 contains 13 residues. The CDR3 region is CASRGGANTEAFF. In DNA form, the CDR3 reads TGTGCCTCGCGGGGGGGGGCGAACACTGAAGCTTTCTTT.

This chain links TRBV19 with TRBJ1-6; possible D gene TRBD1, 5 bases. CDR1 and CDR2 from the germline V gene are LNHDA and SQIVND (reference sequence). V was pared by 3 bases and J by 10 bases, with 13 bases between. This CDR3 is built from 14 residues. The CDR3 here is CASSIQGLQSPLHF. The CDR3 coding sequence is TGTGCCAGTAGTATCCAGGGATTACAGTCACCCCTCCACTTT.

The chain uses TRBV28 and TRBJ1-2; possibly TRBD1 for D (5 bases). This CDR3 region has 15 residues. V was pared by 5 bases and J by 7 bases, with 20 bases between. CDR1 is MDHEN and CDR2 is SYDVKM in the germline V gene. CDR3 DNA sequence: TGTGCCAGCAGTCCGCGGACACCTCCCGGTGGTGGCTACACCTTC. Protein sequence: CASSPRTPPGGGYTF.

In its sample, this clone was seen a few times. The gene calls are TRBV10-3 and TRBJ2-7, with 10 bases matching TRBD1. Germline V gene lookup returns CDR1 ENHRY and CDR2 SYGVKD. This CDR3 has 15 amino acids. Losses at the gene ends were 4 bases for V and 6 bases for J; bases not matched to a gene: 9. Written as DNA, the CDR3 is TGTGCCATCAGTGTCTCAGGGACAGGGGAGGGCGAGCAGTACTTC. Translating gives CAISVSGTGEGEQYF.

This chain joins TRBV7-2 and TRBJ1-4; TRBD1 aligns across 7 bases. V was clipped by 3 bases and J by 5 bases; unmatched bases: 6. Germline V CDR1 and CDR2: SGHTA, FQGNSA. The CDR3 is made up of 15 amino acids. The CDR3 reads CASSFLDRVNEKLFF. CDR3 sequence (DNA): TGTGCCAGCAGCTTCCTAGACAGGGTGAATGAAAAACTGTTTTTT.

This clone was observed a few times. V is TRBV27 and J is TRBJ1-6; 9 bases line up with TRBD1. This CDR3 has 16 amino acids. CDR1 is MNHEY and CDR2 is SMNVEV in the germline V gene (reference sequence). The junction had 6 bases not matched to a gene; V was cut back by 0 bases and J by 9 bases. CDR3 protein: CASSLSATGGSSPLHF. Here the CDR3 DNA reads TGTGCCAGCAGTTTATCGGCCACAGGGGGCAGTTCACCCCTCCACTTT.

The chain links TRBV11-3 to TRBJ2-5; perhaps TRBD2 as D (5 bases). The length of the CDR3 is 13 residues. V shed 5 bases and J shed 2 bases, with 9 bases lying between them. From germline, CDR1 is SGHNT and CDR2 YENEEA. CDR3 nucleotides: TGTGCCAGCAGCCGGAGGATACAAGAGACCCAGTACTTC. As protein: CASSRRIQETQYF.

CDR3 loop: CASSIPGTGGKNIQYF. CDR3 coding DNA: TGTGCCAGCAGTATTCCCGGGACAGGGGGTAAAAACATTCAGTACTTC. J is TRBJ2-4 and V is TRBV25-1; TRBD1 matches at 11 bases. The CDR3 is made up of 16 amino acids. V lost 5 bases to trimming and J lost 4 bases; unmatched junction nucleotides: 7. Per the germline V gene, CDR1 is MGHDK and CDR2 is SYGVNS.

The chain is built from TRBV7-6 and TRBJ2-7; 13 bases line up with TRBD2. This CDR3 contains 16 residues. V lost 5 bases and J lost 0; bases outside the gene matches: 4. Germline CDR1 SGHVS, CDR2 FNYEAQ. CDR3 sequence: CASSKGLAGLSYEQYF. CDR3 nucleotide sequence: TGTGCCAGCAGCAAGGGACTAGCGGGACTCTCCTACGAGCAGTACTTC.

The CDR3 DNA reads TGTGCCAGCAGCTTAGGTTCGGGCTCTGGGGCCAACGTCCTGACTTTC. Protein product: CASSLGSGSGANVLTF. The chain carries TRBV7-8 and TRBJ2-6; D call uncertain. CDR1 and CDR2 from the germline V gene are SGHVS and FQNEAQ. Trimming stripped 1 base from V and 0 bases from J, with 7 bases between. This CDR3 is built from 16 residues.

The table lists this clone with a few counts. The chain joins TRBV27 to TRBJ2-5, with D perhaps matching TRBD2 (7 bases). Trimming took off 5 bases at V and 1 base at J, with 14 bases between the two ends. The CDR3 consists of 15 residues. Looked up from germline, CDR1 is MNHEY and CDR2 is SMNVEV (reference sequence). The CDR3 DNA follows: TGTGCCAGCAGTCCGCGTAGGGGGGGCCAAGAGACCCAGTACTTC. Translated: CASSPRRGGQETQYF.

The chain recombines TRBV12-3 or TRBV12-4 with TRBJ2-7; 7 bases map to TRBD2. J gave up 6 bases and V 6 bases, and 5 bases lay outside the gene matches. This CDR3 is built from 12 residues. The chain's CDR3 is CASSRGLVEQYF. The CDR3 DNA reads TGTGCCAGCAGCCGTGGACTAGTCGAGCAGTACTTC.

The chain joins TRBV7-3 to TRBJ1-6, with TRBD1 matching 8 bases. Looked up from germline, CDR1 is SGHTA and CDR2 is FQGTGA. The V segment lost 5 bases and the J segment 7 bases; nucleotides outside the gene matches: 4. This CDR3 region has 14 residues. The CDR3 reads CASSPRTGNSPLHF. For the CDR3, the DNA is TGTGCCAGCAGCCCGAGGACAGGGAATTCACCCCTCCACTTT.

The chain combines TRBV28 with TRBJ1-4; D unclear. CDR1 is MDHEN, CDR2 SYDVKM, per germline. Deletions cut 3 bases from V and 7 bases from J, with 15 bases between. The CDR3 loop spans 15 amino acids. CDR3 sequence reads: CASSFSQVQSEKLFF. CDR3 nucleotides: TGTGCCAGCAGTTTCAGCCAGGTGCAATCTGAAAAACTGTTTTTT.

The J gene is TRBJ2-7, the V gene TRBV28; 8 bases are shared with TRBD2. This CDR3 is 14 amino acids long. V shed 8 bases and J 0 bases; nucleotides not matched to a gene: 6. Germline V CDR1 and CDR2: MDHEN, SYDVKM. This CDR3 reads CASGPSGSSYEQYF. The CDR3, as DNA: TGTGCCAGCGGTCCAAGCGGGAGCTCCTACGAGCAGTACTTC.

The chain carries TRBV5-1 and TRBJ2-2; 14 nucleotides align to TRBD2. The length of the CDR3 is 18 residues. V shed 4 bases and J 6 bases; nucleotides not matched to a gene: 11. Germline lookup yields CDR1 SGHRS and CDR2 YFSETQ. The CDR3 loop reads CASSETSGRALLAGELFF. DNA of the CDR3: TGCGCCAGCAGCGAGACTAGCGGGAGGGCGTTGTTGGCCGGGGAGCTGTTTTTT.

The genes are TRBV7-2 and TRBJ1-6; 7 bases match TRBD1. Unmatched junction bases numbered 10, after V lost 4 bases and J lost 10 bases. The CDR3 runs to 15 residues. Looked up from germline, CDR1 is SGHTA and CDR2 is FQGNSA. The CDR3 region has the DNA TGTGCCAGCAGCTCCCGACAGGGATCAGGCTCACCCCTCCACTTT. It codes for CASSSRQGSGSPLHF.

This clone was observed once. The rearrangement links TRBV29-1 to TRBJ2-7, with D possibly matching TRBD1 (5 bases). Germline CDR1 reads SQVTM; CDR2 reads ANQGSEA. This CDR3 is built from 12 residues. V dropped 4 bases and J dropped 7 bases, with 14 bases sitting between them. The CDR3 region is CSVGGRVGEQYF. Written as DNA, the CDR3 is TGCAGCGTTGGCGGCAGGGTGGGGGAGCAGTACTTC.

The rearrangement uses TRBV28 and TRBJ1-4; 9 nucleotides align to TRBD1. This CDR3 is 18 amino acids long. The germline CDR1 and CDR2 sequences are MDHEN and SYDVKM. V was clipped by 8 bases and J by 10 bases; unmatched bases: 23. CDR3 residues: CASSPGTGIGLVKGKLFF. The CDR3 bases are TGTGCCAGCTCTCCTGGGACAGGGATAGGTTTGGTGAAAGGAAAACTGTTTTTT.

The J gene is TRBJ1-6, the V gene TRBV7-2, with a weak D call TRBD1 (5 bases). The CDR3 has 15 residues. Germline V gives CDR1 SGHTA, CDR2 FQGNSA. With 1 base removed from V and 10 bases from J, the gap between germline ends came to 14 bases. The CDR3 DNA follows: TGTGCCAGCAGCTTAGGTGGCAGGGCAGGGTCACCCCTCCACTTT. Translating gives CASSLGGRAGSPLHF.

The chain carries TRBV27 and TRBJ1-5; tentative D call: TRBD1 (6 bases). The V gene lost 2 bases and the J gene lost 7 bases, with 9 bases spanning the gap. Germline CDR1 reads MNHEY; CDR2 reads SMNVEV (reference sequence). The CDR3 is 13 residues long. For the CDR3, the DNA is TGTGCCAGCAGTTTAAATACAGGGCAGCCCCAGCATTTT. It encodes CASSLNTGQPQHF.

This clone was recorded once. The gene calls are TRBV11-2 and TRBJ2-3; 10 nucleotides line up with TRBD1. Unmatched junction bases numbered 4, after V lost 3 bases and J lost 4 bases. CDR1 is SGHAT and CDR2 is FQNNGV in the germline V gene. The CDR3 length is 15 residues. Here the CDR3 DNA reads TGTGCCAGCAGCTTCCAGACAGGGGGCGCAGATACGCAGTATTTT. Its translation: CASSFQTGGADTQYF.